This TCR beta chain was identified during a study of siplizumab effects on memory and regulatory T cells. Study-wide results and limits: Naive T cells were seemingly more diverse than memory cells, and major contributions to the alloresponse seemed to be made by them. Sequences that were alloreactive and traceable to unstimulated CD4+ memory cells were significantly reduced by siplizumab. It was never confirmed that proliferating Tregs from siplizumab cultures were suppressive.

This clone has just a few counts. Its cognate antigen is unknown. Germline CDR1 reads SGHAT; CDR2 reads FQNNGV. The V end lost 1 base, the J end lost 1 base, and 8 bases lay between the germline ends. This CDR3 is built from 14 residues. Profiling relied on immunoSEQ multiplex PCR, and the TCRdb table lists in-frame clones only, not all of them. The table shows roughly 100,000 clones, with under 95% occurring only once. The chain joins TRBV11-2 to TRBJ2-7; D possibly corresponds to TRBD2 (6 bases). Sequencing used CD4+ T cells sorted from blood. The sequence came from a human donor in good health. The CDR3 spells CASSLGSGSYEQYF. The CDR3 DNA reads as TGTGCCAGCAGCTTAGGGAGCGGGTCCTACGAGCAGTACTTC.